These 5 T cell receptor beta chains originate from one sample sequenced in a study of T cells expressing NK-cell markers. TCRdb re-called the 5' RACE reads, yielding one record per CDR3 amino acid sequence without DNA. The sample data list almost 450,000 distinct CDR3 sequences. Material for sequencing was blood T cells: a sorted CD56 or NKG2C T cell subset, CD4+ or CD8+ T cells, or bulk PBMC T cells (not recorded which). The receptors originated from a woman between 18 and 70 years old in good health.

The rearrangement uses TRBV7-3 and TRBJ2-4. Germline CDR1 and CDR2: SGHTA and FQGTGA. This CDR3 spans 12 amino acids. The CDR3 loop is CASSGAGNIQYF.

The CDR3 spells CASPGNTGELFF. The rearrangement links TRBV12-3 or TRBV12-4 to TRBJ2-2; TCRdb selects TRBD1, and the lack of DNA leaves this call unchecked. The CDR3 has 12 amino acids.

The rearrangement uses TRBV18 and TRBJ2-5. The CDR3 covers 15 residues. Germline V CDR1 and CDR2: KGHSH, LQKENI. CDR3 loop: CAGSATLIEQETQYF.

The chain uses TRBV3-1 and TRBJ2-4; TCRdb calls TRBD2, which cannot be checked without DNA. The CDR3 runs 15 residues. Per germline, CDR1 LGHDT and CDR2 YNNKEL (reference sequence). The CDR3: CASSATSGGKNIQYF.

The rearrangement joins TRBV12-3 or TRBV12-4 to TRBJ1-4. This CDR3 has 14 residues. The CDR3 protein is CASSPSWENEKLFF.